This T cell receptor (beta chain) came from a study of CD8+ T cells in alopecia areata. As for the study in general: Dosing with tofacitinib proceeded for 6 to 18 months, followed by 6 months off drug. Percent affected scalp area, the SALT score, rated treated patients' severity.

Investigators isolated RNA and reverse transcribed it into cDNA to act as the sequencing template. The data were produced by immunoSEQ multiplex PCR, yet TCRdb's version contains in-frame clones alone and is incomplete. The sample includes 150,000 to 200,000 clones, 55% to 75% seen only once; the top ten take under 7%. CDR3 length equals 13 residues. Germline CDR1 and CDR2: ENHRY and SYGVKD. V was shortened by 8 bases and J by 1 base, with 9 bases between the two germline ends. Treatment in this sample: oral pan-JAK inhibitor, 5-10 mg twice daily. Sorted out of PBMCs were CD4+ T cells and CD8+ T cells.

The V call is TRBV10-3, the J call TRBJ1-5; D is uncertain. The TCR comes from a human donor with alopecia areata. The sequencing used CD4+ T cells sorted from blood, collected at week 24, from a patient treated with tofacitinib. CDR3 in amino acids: CAIADLSNQPQHF. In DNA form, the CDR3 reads TGTGCCATCGCGGACCTAAGCAATCAGCCCCAGCATTTT.